This T cell receptor beta chain was sequenced in a study of blood T cell repertoires in COVID-19. Sequencing was performed with immunoSEQ multiplex PCR; in TCRdb, only in-frame clones are kept and a portion is missing. The sample lists fewer than 300,000 clones, nearly 90% occurring once. Sequencing input: peripheral blood. The receptor's source is a woman aged 25 to 39 with acute or convalescent COVID-19.

The CDR3 sequence: CASFLEAFF. CDR3 in DNA: TGTGCCAGCTTTCTTGAAGCTTTCTTT. The rearrangement uses TRBV21-1 and TRBJ1-1. TRBV21-1 is a pseudogene segment. CDR3 length: 9 amino acids.